The sequence of this T cell receptor beta chain was determined in a study of OX40 agonist ivuxolimab in advanced cancers. After removal of 5 bases from V and 2 bases from J, the junction contained 1 base not matched to a gene. Germline lookup yields CDR1 SNHLY and CDR2 FYNNEI. This CDR3 is built from 13 residues. Using immunoSEQ multiplex PCR, the repertoire was profiled, and TCRdb retains in-frame clones only, with some absent. The table records about 53,000 clones, 70% to 90% of them present only once. The material sequenced was CD4+ or CD8+ T cells sorted from blood, taken in a trial of the OX40 agonist ivuxolimab. The sequence was collected from an adult with an advanced solid tumor such as melanoma, head and neck, liver or kidney cancer. The chain couples TRBV2 to TRBJ2-5; 8 nucleotides line up with TRBD2. The CDR3 sequence is CASSRLAQETQYF. In DNA form, the CDR3 reads TGTGCCAGCAGTCGACTAGCGCAAGAGACCCAGTACTTC.